This T cell receptor beta chain was sequenced in a study of blood T cell repertoires in COVID-19. Study details: Researchers got acute and convalescent COVID-19 samples from the United States, Italy and Spain.

Original processing methods: Amplification of reference gene primers provided the estimated nucleated cell counts. The protocol was immunoSEQ multiplex PCR, while the TCRdb copy is restricted to in-frame clones and leaves out a portion. For V, J and clone size, that table is used; D and trimming come from the DNA. The table lists about 280,000 clones, 75% to 85% of them singletons. There are 17 residues in the CDR3. Per the germline V gene, CDR1 is SGHTA and CDR2 is FQGNSA. V was cut by 5 bases and J by 0 bases, with 20 bases left in between. Sequencing was done on a sample of peripheral blood. The chain has TRBV7-2 and TRBJ2-7, with D maybe TRBD2 (5 bases). The sequence was collected from a man in his forties or fifties with active or convalescent COVID-19. In DNA, the CDR3 is TGTGCCAGCAGCACTCCTAGCCATGACGAGGGCTCCTACGAGCAGTACTTC. Its protein product is CASSTPSHDEGSYEQYF.